This TCR beta chain came from a study of response to subunit inactivated influenza vaccine. General study points: The authors suggested that every seasonal influenza vaccination recruits few new T cells.

In this sample, this clonotype turned up many times. Its target is unknown. This CDR3 has 18 residues. Germline loops: CDR1 SQVTM, CDR2 ANQGSEA. V dropped 4 bases and J dropped 0; count of bases not matched to a gene: 8. One entry per CDR3 protein, called by TCRdb with MiXCR from the RT-PCR reads. The table records hundreds of thousands of distinct CDR3 sequences, 12% of them present only once. This sequence joins TRBV29-1 and TRBJ2-3; 15 nucleotides line up with TRBD2. This TCR was sampled from a man aged 50-60 years who received an inactivated influenza vaccine. Sequenced material: non-naive T cells sorted from PBMCs, taken less than 15 days before vaccination. The CDR3 loop is CSVGSLGLAGGSTDTQYF. The CDR3 DNA reads TGCAGCGTTGGATCATTGGGACTAGCGGGAGGAAGCACAGATACGCAGTATTTT.